This TCR beta chain was captured in a study of metastatic and nonmetastatic thyroid tumors. Methods used by the authors: Researchers built a distant-metastasis classifier for papillary thyroid cancer that drew on CDR3 differences across clinicopathological groups. TCRdb re-processed the PCR reads through MiXCR. Clone size and V and J calls follow TCRdb, not the original study. This table has about 3,900 clones, about a third appearing once. Findings of the study overall: Reports indicated that malignant thyroid tumors showed significantly higher TCR beta diversity than benign nodules did, in blood and tumor.

About this clone itself: Its target is not known.

Among the patients, none had received any treatment before thyroid surgery. Sequenced: tumor tissue. The sequence derives from a female donor with papillary thyroid cancer or a benign thyroid nodule (not recorded which). Some clones in this sample may be carry-over from other donors' samples.

The CDR3 bases are TGCGCCAGCAGCCAAGCGCTAGGACTTGGCTACGAGCAGTACTTC. Encoded protein: CASSQALGLGYEQYF. This chain connects TRBV4-1 to TRBJ2-7; tentatively, D is TRBD2 (5 bases). The germline gives CDR1 MGHRA, CDR2 YSYEKL. The CDR3 totals 15 residues. The V end was cut by 1 base, the J end by 3 bases, with 13 bases between.